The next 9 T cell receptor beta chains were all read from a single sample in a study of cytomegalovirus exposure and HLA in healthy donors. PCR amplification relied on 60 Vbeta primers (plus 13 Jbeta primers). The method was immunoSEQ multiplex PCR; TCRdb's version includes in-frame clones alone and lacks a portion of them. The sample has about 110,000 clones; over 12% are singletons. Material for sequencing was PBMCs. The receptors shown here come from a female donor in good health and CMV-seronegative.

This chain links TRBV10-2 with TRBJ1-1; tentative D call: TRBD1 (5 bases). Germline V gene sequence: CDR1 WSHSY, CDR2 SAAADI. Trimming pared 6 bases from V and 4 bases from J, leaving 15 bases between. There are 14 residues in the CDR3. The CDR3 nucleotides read TGCGCCAGCAGATCAATGGGGGGGACCACTGAAGCTTTCTTT. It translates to CASRSMGGTTEAFF.

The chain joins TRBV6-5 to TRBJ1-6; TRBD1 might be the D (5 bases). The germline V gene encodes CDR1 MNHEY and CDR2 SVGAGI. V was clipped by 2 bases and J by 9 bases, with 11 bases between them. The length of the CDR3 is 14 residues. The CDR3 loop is CASSYGGSSSPLHF. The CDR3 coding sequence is TGTGCCAGCAGTTACGGGGGGTCAAGTTCACCCCTCCACTTT.

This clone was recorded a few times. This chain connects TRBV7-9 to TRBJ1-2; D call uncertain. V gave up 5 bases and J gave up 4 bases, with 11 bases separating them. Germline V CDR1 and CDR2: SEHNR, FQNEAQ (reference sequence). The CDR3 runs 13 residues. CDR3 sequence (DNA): TGTGCCAGCAGCCCAGACATAATCTATGGCTACACCTTC. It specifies CASSPDIIYGYTF.

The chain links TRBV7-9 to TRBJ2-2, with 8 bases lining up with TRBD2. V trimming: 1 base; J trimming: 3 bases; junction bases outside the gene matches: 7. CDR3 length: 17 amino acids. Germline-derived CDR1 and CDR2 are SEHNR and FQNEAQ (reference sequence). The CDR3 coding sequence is TGTGCCAGCAGCTTAGGCATGGGGACTAGTCACACCGGGGAGCTGTTTTTT. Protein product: CASSLGMGTSHTGELFF.

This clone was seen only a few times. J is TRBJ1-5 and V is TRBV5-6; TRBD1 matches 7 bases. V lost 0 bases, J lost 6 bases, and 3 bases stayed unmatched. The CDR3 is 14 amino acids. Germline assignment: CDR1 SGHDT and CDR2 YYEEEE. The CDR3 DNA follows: TGTGCCAGCAGCTTGGGAAGGGGGCTTCAGCCCCAGCATTTT. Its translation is CASSLGRGLQPQHF.

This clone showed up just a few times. In DNA, the CDR3 is TGCAGCGTTGAAGAGACTAGCTTAGGGCTCCATGAGCAGTTCTTC. This gives the protein CSVEETSLGLHEQFF. V gene TRBV29-1 combines with J gene TRBJ2-1, with 7 bases matching TRBD2. This CDR3 spans 15 amino acids. Germline V gives CDR1 SQVTM, CDR2 ANQGSEA. The V segment lost 0 bases and the J segment 8 bases; nucleotides outside the gene matches: 10.

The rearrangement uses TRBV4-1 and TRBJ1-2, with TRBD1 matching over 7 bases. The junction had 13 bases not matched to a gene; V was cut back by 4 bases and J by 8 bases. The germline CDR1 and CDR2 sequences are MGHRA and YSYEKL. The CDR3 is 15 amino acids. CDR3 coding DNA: TGCGCCAGCAGCCGGTCAACGACAGGGACGGACGGCTACACCTTC. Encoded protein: CASSRSTTGTDGYTF.

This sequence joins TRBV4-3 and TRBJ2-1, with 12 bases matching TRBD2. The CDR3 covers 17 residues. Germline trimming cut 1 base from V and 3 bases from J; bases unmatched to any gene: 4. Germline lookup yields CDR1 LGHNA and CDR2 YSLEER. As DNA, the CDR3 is TGCGCCAGCAGCCAAGCAGGACTAGCGGGGAACTACAATGAGCAGTTCTTC. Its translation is CASSQAGLAGNYNEQFF.

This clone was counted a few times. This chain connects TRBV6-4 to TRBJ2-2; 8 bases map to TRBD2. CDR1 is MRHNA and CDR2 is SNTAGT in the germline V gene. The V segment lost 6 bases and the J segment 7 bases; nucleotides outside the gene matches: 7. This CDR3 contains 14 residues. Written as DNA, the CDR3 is TGTGCCAGCAGAAGAGCGGGAGACCACGGGGAGCTGTTTTTT. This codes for CASRRAGDHGELFF.